These 14 T cell receptor beta chains share one sample of origin, sequenced in a study of Tregs in tolerant kidney transplant recipients. Here immunoSEQ multiplex PCR was the method, and the copy in TCRdb shows in-frame clones only, minus some. This listing includes roughly 50,000 clones. The source material was CD4+ T cells from blood, sampled before the transplant. Every receptor here comes from a human donor who received a combined kidney and bone marrow transplant.

Points on this clone: The read finishes 3 residues shy of the CDR3 end, and the germline J gene is used to complete it. The gene calls are TRBV6-2 or TRBV6-3 and TRBJ2-3; the D gene is possibly TRBD1 (6 bases). V was pared by 5 bases and J by 1 base, with 13 bases between. Germline-derived CDR1 and CDR2 are MNHEY and SVGEGT. There are 15 residues in the CDR3. CDR3 DNA, as far as it was read: TGTGCCAGCAGTCCCTTGGCAGGGGGCACAGATACG. It encodes CASSPLAGGTDT. In full, the CDR3 reads CASSPLAGGTDTQYF.

Details on this clone: The sequence runs out 3 residues before the end of the CDR3; the remainder is reconstructed from the germline J gene. This chain joins TRBV6-2 or TRBV6-3 and TRBJ2-7; no firm D call. V lost 6 bases, J lost 1 base, and 13 bases lay in between. This CDR3 region has 14 residues. Germline CDR1 and CDR2: MNHEY and SVGEGT. The sequenced CDR3 bases are TGTGCCAGCAGCTCACCGGTATATTCCTACGAG. Its translation is CASSSPVYSYE. In full, the CDR3 is CASSSPVYSYEQYF.

About this clone itself: The read comes to an end 3 residues before the CDR3 does, leaving the germline J gene to fill in the end. This chain uses TRBV7-7 with TRBJ2-2; possibly TRBD2 for D (6 bases). Germline loops: CDR1 SSHAT, CDR2 FNYEAQ (reference sequence). The V gene lost 5 bases and the J gene lost 4 bases, with 11 bases spanning the gap. This CDR3 region has 14 residues. The CDR3 bases that were read are TGTGCCAGCAGCCCTAGCGTGGGCACCGGGGAG. This gives the protein CASSPSVGTGE. The CDR3, in full, reads CASSPSVGTGELFF.

With regard to this clone: The CDR3 extends 3 residues past the end of the read, so its final part is completed from the germline J gene. J is TRBJ1-1 and V is TRBV30; D is possibly TRBD1 (6 bases). The V gene lost 6 bases and the J gene lost 7 bases, with 15 bases spanning the gap. The CDR3 runs 12 residues. In germline, CDR1 is GTSNPN, CDR2 SVGIG (reference sequence). This chain's CDR3 is CACTQGPVEAFF. The DNA read from the CDR3 is TGTGCCTGCACTCAGGGGCCTGTTGAA.

As concerns this clone: The read comes to an end 3 residues before the CDR3 does, leaving the germline J gene to fill in the end. This chain links TRBV6-2 or TRBV6-3 with TRBJ2-5; 9 bases map to TRBD2. This CDR3 has 15 amino acids. Per the germline V gene, CDR1 is MNHEY and CDR2 is SVGEGT. V gave up 6 bases and J gave up 5 bases; unmatched junction bases: 10. CDR3: CASRPSAGGRETQYF. Partial CDR3 DNA: TGTGCCAGCAGACCCTCGGCGGGGGGGCGGGAGACC.

With regard to this clone: The read ends 3 residues early relative to the CDR3; the germline J gene fills the gap. The chain has TRBV18 and TRBJ2-7; no clear D. In germline, CDR1 is KGHSH, CDR2 LQKENI. The V and J ends lost 2 bases and 3 bases respectively, with 8 bases between them. There are 13 residues in the CDR3. CDR3: CASSPGRIYEQYF. The covered CDR3 bases are TGTGCCAGCTCACCAGGCAGGATCTACGAG.

Note on this clone: The read is 3 residues too short to cover the CDR3 end, so that end is filled in from the germline J gene. The V call is TRBV6-1, the J call TRBJ1-5, with D unresolved. The length of the CDR3 is 16 residues. V was pared by 2 bases and J by 6 bases, with 17 bases between. The germline V gene encodes CDR1 MNHNS and CDR2 SASEGT. This CDR3 reads CASSERRASLSQPQHF. Incomplete CDR3 DNA: TGTGCCAGCAGTGAACGGAGGGCCAGCCTAAGTCAGCCC.

As to this clone: The CDR3 is cut off 3 residues early in the read; its end comes from the germline J gene. The chain links TRBV2 to TRBJ1-2; TRBD1 matches at 10 bases. Germline trimming cut 4 bases from V and 5 bases from J; bases unmatched to any gene: 4. Germline assignment: CDR1 SNHLY and CDR2 FYNNEI. The CDR3 is made up of 14 amino acids. CDR3 DNA, as far as it was read: TGTGCCAGCAGTGGACAGGGGGCGCGTTATGGC. Residues: CASSGQGARYG. The complete CDR3 sequence is CASSGQGARYGYTF. The full variable domain, rest sourced from reference TRBV2 and TRBJ1-2, is EPEVTQTPSHQVTQMGQEVILRCVPISNHLYFYWYRQILGQKVEFLVSFYNNEISEKSEIFDDQFSVERPDGSNFTLKIRSTKLEDSAMYFCASSGQGARYGYTFGSGTRLTVV.

Concerning this clone itself: The observed sequence ends 3 residues before the CDR3 terminus, with the missing tail filled in from the germline J gene. The rearrangement joins TRBV20-1 to TRBJ2-2; 10 bases are a match to TRBD2. V gave up 3 bases and J gave up 0 bases; unmatched junction bases: 4. The CDR3 is made up of 16 amino acids. Germline V gene data show CDR1 as DFQATT and CDR2 as SNEGSKA (reference sequence). Incomplete CDR3 DNA: TGCAGTGCTAGGTTAGCGGGAGGACCGAACACCGGGGAG. It specifies CSARLAGGPNTGE. The full CDR3 protein is CSARLAGGPNTGELFF.

Comment on this clone: The observed sequence ends 3 residues before the CDR3 terminus, with the missing tail filled in from the germline J gene. This rearrangement joins TRBV19 to TRBJ1-5; tentative D call: TRBD1 (5 bases). This CDR3 spans 16 amino acids. Germline V CDR1 and CDR2: LNHDA, SQIVND (reference sequence). The CDR3 spells CASSTKQTALISPQHF. The DNA read from the CDR3 is TGTGCCAGTAGTACAAAACAGACAGCACTAATCAGCCCC.

Concerning this clone itself: The read halts 3 residues ahead of the CDR3 end, with the missing end drawn from the germline J gene. J is TRBJ2-5 and V is TRBV6-2 or TRBV6-3; D perhaps matches TRBD2 (6 bases). This CDR3 is built from 11 residues. CDR1 is MNHEY, CDR2 SVGEGT, per germline. Trimming removed 6 bases at V and 5 bases at J, with 7 bases between. CDR3 sequence reads: CASSGGETQYF. The CDR3 bases that were read are TGTGCCAGCAGCGGAGGGGAGACC.

On this clone: Read data end 3 residues before the CDR3 end; the end is taken from the germline J gene. This chain joins TRBV7-9 and TRBJ2-5; 7 nucleotides agree with TRBD2. There are 15 residues in the CDR3. In germline, CDR1 is SEHNR, CDR2 FQNEAQ (reference sequence). V lost 3 bases to trimming and J lost 3 bases; unmatched junction nucleotides: 7. Partial CDR3 DNA: TGTGCCAGCAGCTTTCGTCTAGCGGTCGAAGAGACC. It is translated as CASSFRLAVEET. The entire CDR3 sequence reads CASSFRLAVEETQYF. Complete variable domain (other parts from reference TRBV7-9 and TRBJ2-5): DTGVSQNPRHKITKRGQNVTFRCDPISEHNRLYWYRQTLGQGPEFLTYFQNEAQLEKSRLLSDRFSAERPKGSFSTLEIQRTEQGDSAMYLCASSFRLAVEETQYFGPGTRLLVL.

As concerns this clone: The read ends 3 residues before the CDR3 terminus; that terminus is restored from the germline J gene. The genes are TRBV5-6 and TRBJ1-2, with TRBD1 matching over 12 bases. CDR3 length equals 14 residues. From germline, CDR1 is SGHDT and CDR2 YYEEEE. CDR3 loop: CASSRDRGLLGYTF. The CDR3 bases that were read are TGTGCCAGCAGCCGGGACAGGGGGCTATTGGGC.

Of note for this clone: The read comes to an end 3 residues before the CDR3 does, leaving the germline J gene to fill in the end. The V call is TRBV18, the J call TRBJ1-2, with D tentatively TRBD1 (5 bases). CDR3 length equals 14 residues. CDR1 is KGHSH and CDR2 is LQKENI in the germline V gene. Trimming took 1 base from V and 6 from J, leaving 12 bases between them. The DNA read from the CDR3 is TGTGCCAGCTCACCACTACAGGATGAGAATGGC. Its protein product is CASSPLQDENG. The CDR3 reads in full as CASSPLQDENGYTF.